A selection of T cell receptor beta chains follows, all from one sample in a study of blood T cell repertoires in COVID-19. Clones were sequenced by immunoSEQ multiplex PCR, and TCRdb holds only the in-frame ones, with some missing. The sample yields approximately 210,000 clones, around 81% seen once. Sequencing was performed on PBMCs or T cells enriched from blood (not recorded which). These receptors were taken from a woman aged 50 to 65 with acute COVID-19. Each CDR3 is given with its conserved first and last residue. A D gene is named only where the DNA matches it firmly. Some rows have no size entry. The others give once, few or many, or a class for an expanded clone.

size	D	J	V	CDR3	DNA
-	TRBD1	TRBJ2-7	TRBV10-3	CAISQGVGVSEQYF	TGTGCCATCAGTCAGGGGGTAGGGGTCTCCGAGCAGTACTTC
-	-	TRBJ2-2	TRBV4-2	CASSQDTTPGQIITGELFF	TGTGCCAGCAGCCAAGATACCACCCCTGGACAGATTATCACCGGGGAGCTGTTTTTT
-	-	TRBJ1-1	TRBV30	CAWSRLGRDTEAFF	TGTGCCTGGAGTCGCCTAGGCCGGGACACTGAAGCTTTCTTT
-	-	TRBJ2-3	TRBV2	CASSGQQGLTDTQYF	TGTGCCAGCAGCGGCCAGCAGGGCCTCACAGATACGCAGTATTTT
once	-	TRBJ2-1	TRBV3-1/TRBV3-2	CASSQPLTGAYNEQFF	TGTGCCAGCAGCCAACCTCTGACGGGAGCCTACAATGAGCAGTTCTTC
few	-	TRBJ2-7	TRBV12-3/TRBV12-4	CATAVDSSYEQYF	TGTGCCACTGCGGTAGACAGTTCCTACGAGCAGTACTTC
-	-	TRBJ1-2	TRBV7-9	CASSLAMQGGSYTF	TGTGCCAGCAGCTTAGCGATGCAGGGAGGGAGCTACACCTTC
-	-	TRBJ1-2	TRBV3-1/TRBV3-2	CASGTTGNYGYTF	TGTGCCAGCGGTACCACAGGAAACTATGGCTACACCTTC
-	-	TRBJ2-7	TRBV6-6	CASRLRDRIFRYF	TGTGCCAGCAGACTCAGAGACAGGATTTTTCGGTACTTC
-	-	TRBJ2-5	TRBV3-1/TRBV3-2	CASSQDIVAGTQYF	TGTGCCAGCAGCCAAGATATAGTAGCTGGGACCCAGTACTTC
-	TRBD1	TRBJ1-5	TRBV6-2/TRBV6-3	CASSYGWDREQPQHF	TGTGCCAGCAGTTATGGTTGGGACAGGGAACAGCCCCAGCATTTT
-	-	TRBJ1-3	TRBV5-1	CASSGLGGSLHSGNTIYF	TGCGCCAGCAGCGGCCTGGGAGGATCCCTCCACTCTGGAAACACCATATATTTT
-	TRBD2	TRBJ2-3	TRBV3-1/TRBV3-2	CASSQRGGGDTQYF	TGTGCCAGCAGCCAACGGGGGGGCGGGGATACGCAGTATTTT
-	-	TRBJ1-1	TRBV7-9	CASSPIKAGNTEAFF	TGTGCCAGCAGCCCAATAAAGGCAGGGAACACTGAAGCTTTCTTT
few	TRBD1	TRBJ1-6	TRBV6-5	CASRTGNSPLHF	TGTGCCAGCCGGACAGGGAATTCACCCCTCCACTTT
-	-	TRBJ1-2	TRBV28	CASSFGSGAIYGYTF	TGTGCCAGCAGTTTTGGGTCAGGGGCTATCTATGGCTACACCTTC
-	-	TRBJ2-3	TRBV19	CASSHDGITGDTQYF	TGTGCCAGTAGTCACGACGGGATTACCGGGGATACGCAGTATTTT
-	TRBD2	TRBJ2-1	TRBV5-4	CASSPDLTSGGGEQFF	TGTGCCAGCAGCCCCGACTTGACTAGCGGGGGGGGTGAGCAGTTCTTC
-	TRBD1	TRBJ1-1	TRBV29-1	CSVEDSGGGRFEAFF	TGCAGCGTTGAGGACTCAGGGGGAGGACGATTTGAAGCTTTCTTT
-	TRBD1	TRBJ1-2	TRBV7-2	CASSLRRTGGFYGYTF	TGTGCCAGCAGCCTCCGACGGACAGGGGGCTTCTATGGCTACACCTTC
-	-	TRBJ2-3	TRBV21-1	CASRSKREFTDTQYF	TGTGCCAGCCGCTCAAAGCGGGAGTTCACAGATACGCAGTATTTT
-	-	TRBJ1-3	TRBV5-1	CASSGGDASSGNTIYF	TGCGCCAGCAGCGGAGGGGATGCCTCCTCTGGAAACACCATATATTTT
-	TRBD1	TRBJ1-3	TRBV3-1/TRBV3-2	CASSQKQGASGNTIYF	TGTGCCAGCAGCCAAAAACAGGGGGCATCAGGAAACACCATATATTTT
-	TRBD1	TRBJ2-2	TRBV4-3	CASSQVYRGSGELFF	TGCGCCAGCAGCCAAGTTTACAGGGGTTCCGGGGAGCTGTTTTTT
-	TRBD1	TRBJ2-7	TRBV4-1	CASSQDQTRQGTEQYF	TGCGCCAGCAGCCAAGATCAGACGAGACAGGGCACCGAGCAGTACTTC
few	-	TRBJ1-2	TRBV5-1	CASSLGTAWGYTF	TGCGCCAGCAGCTTGGGGACAGCGTGGGGCTACACCTTC
-	TRBD1	TRBJ1-2	TRBV9	CASRRTGGGYTF	TGTGCCAGCAGGAGGACAGGGGGTGGCTACACCTTC
-	TRBD2	TRBJ2-3	TRBV20-1	CSASEGRGDTQYF	TGCAGTGCTAGTGAGGGGAGGGGAGATACGCAGTATTTT
-	-	TRBJ2-2	TRBV4-1	CASSYHGLRGSPGELFF	TGCGCCAGCAGCTACCACGGTCTACGAGGGAGTCCCGGGGAGCTGTTTTTT
many	TRBD2	TRBJ2-7	TRBV5-4	CASSLVLAEAYEQYF	TGTGCCAGCAGCTTGGTTCTAGCGGAAGCCTACGAGCAGTACTTC
-	-	TRBJ2-7	TRBV21-1	CASSIHRGPTYEQYF	TGTGCCAGCAGCATTCACAGGGGCCCTACCTACGAGCAGTACTTC
-	-	TRBJ2-1	TRBV27	CASSTPGLFNEQFF	TGTGCCAGCAGTACGCCGGGACTTTTCAATGAGCAGTTCTTC
-	-	TRBJ1-4	TRBV5-3	CARSRGATNEKLFF	TGTGCCAGATCCCGCGGGGCAACTAATGAAAAACTGTTTTTT
once	TRBD1	TRBJ2-1	TRBV4-1	CASSQGQGWEQFF	TGCGCCAGCAGCCAGGGACAGGGATGGGAGCAGTTCTTC
few	TRBD1	TRBJ2-7	TRBV7-2	CASIGDRGSYEQYF	TGTGCCAGCATCGGGGACAGGGGTTCCTACGAGCAGTACTTC
-	-	TRBJ1-1	TRBV30	CAWSDLPGMNTEAFF	TGTGCCTGGAGTGACCTCCCAGGGATGAACACTGAAGCTTTCTTT
-	TRBD2	TRBJ2-5	TRBV5-1	CASTYQLAGGGETQYF	TGCGCCAGCACCTACCAACTAGCGGGAGGTGGAGAGACCCAGTACTTC
-	-	TRBJ2-7	TRBV18	CASSPGGGRYEQYF	TGTGCCAGCTCACCAGGGGGGGGCCGCTACGAGCAGTACTTC
-	TRBD1	TRBJ2-2	TRBV6-5	CASSRNRGDTGELFF	TGTGCCAGCAGTCGGAACAGGGGAGACACCGGGGAGCTGTTTTTT
once	TRBD2	TRBJ2-5	TRBV9	CASSVSTSPKETQYF	TGTGCCAGCAGCGTTTCGACTAGCCCAAAAGAGACCCAGTACTTC